The rows below give T cell receptor beta chains drawn from one sample of a study of T-cell reconstitution after alpha-beta-depleted transplantation in children. TCRdb recomputed calls from the PCR reads with MiXCR, one row per CDR3 protein. The sample contains roughly 350,000 distinct CDR3 sequences, approximately 10% of which appear only once. Material: PBMCs from the stem cell graft donor, obtained from the stem cell graft. All receptors come from a human donor who donated a stem cell graft to a child with acute lymphoblastic leukemia. Both conserved end residues are part of each CDR3. D genes are given only for firm matches. Clone size, where shown, is once, few, many, or a class for clones that have expanded.

J gene: TRBJ2-2
D gene: .
clone size: few
V gene: TRBV4-1
CDR3 protein: CASSQDPGLSPANTGELFF
CDR3 DNA: TGCGCCAGCAGCCAAGATCCAGGGTTATCCCCCGCGAACACCGGGGAGCTGTTTTTT

J gene: TRBJ1-2
D gene: .
clone size: .
V gene: TRBV4-1
CDR3 protein: CASHRLGSVEGYTF
CDR3 DNA: TGCGCCAGCCACCGACTGGGGAGTGTGGAGGGCTACACCTTC

J gene: TRBJ2-1
D gene: .
clone size: many
V gene: TRBV3-1
CDR3 protein: CASSQGGYNEQFF
CDR3 DNA: TGTGCCAGCAGCCAAGGAGGGTACAATGAGCAGTTCTTC

J gene: TRBJ2-6
D gene: .
clone size: .
V gene: TRBV6-2/TRBV6-3
CDR3 protein: CASSPHKGANVLTF
CDR3 DNA: TGTGCCAGCAGTCCCCATAAGGGGGCCAACGTCCTGACTTTC

J gene: TRBJ2-3
D gene: TRBD1
clone size: .
V gene: TRBV4-3
CDR3 protein: CASSHSGGSTDTQYF
CDR3 DNA: TGCGCCAGCAGCCATTCAGGGGGAAGCACAGATACGCAGTATTTT

J gene: TRBJ1-4
D gene: TRBD1
clone size: .
V gene: TRBV28
CDR3 protein: CASGRSGGYFEKLFF
CDR3 DNA: TGTGCCAGCGGACGCTCAGGGGGTTATTTCGAAAAACTGTTTTTT

J gene: TRBJ1-1
D gene: .
clone size: few
V gene: TRBV7-2
CDR3 protein: CASSFAREAFF
CDR3 DNA: TGTGCCAGCAGCTTTGCCCGGGAAGCTTTCTTT

J gene: TRBJ2-7
D gene: TRBD1
clone size: few
V gene: TRBV6-6
CDR3 protein: CAAEDRGSYEQYF
CDR3 DNA: TGTGCCGCCGAGGACAGGGGCTCCTACGAGCAGTACTTC

J gene: TRBJ2-3
D gene: .
clone size: few
V gene: TRBV5-1
CDR3 protein: CASSSNPGVAYTDTQYF
CDR3 DNA: TGCGCCAGCAGCTCAAACCCGGGCGTCGCTTACACAGATACGCAGTATTTT

J gene: TRBJ2-3
D gene: TRBD2
clone size: few
V gene: TRBV7-3
CDR3 protein: CASSLPAGGPADTQYF
CDR3 DNA: TGTGCCAGCAGCCTTCCAGCGGGAGGGCCAGCAGATACGCAGTATTTT

J gene: TRBJ2-3
D gene: TRBD1
clone size: many
V gene: TRBV7-9
CDR3 protein: CASSPYGQGRDTDTQYF
CDR3 DNA: TGTGCCAGCAGCCCCTATGGACAGGGAAGGGACACAGATACGCAGTATTTT

J gene: TRBJ2-7
D gene: TRBD1
clone size: few
V gene: TRBV7-9
CDR3 protein: CASRASGQGDEQYF
CDR3 DNA: TGTGCCAGCAGAGCCTCGGGACAGGGGGACGAGCAGTACTTC

J gene: TRBJ1-6
D gene: .
clone size: few
V gene: TRBV12-3/TRBV12-4
CDR3 protein: CASSFRTLSGSPLHF
CDR3 DNA: TGTGCCAGCAGTTTCAGGACTCTTAGCGGTTCACCCCTCCACTTT

J gene: TRBJ1-5
D gene: .
clone size: many
V gene: TRBV10-3
CDR3 protein: CAIGVTTFGQPQHF
CDR3 DNA: TGTGCCATCGGGGTAACCACCTTCGGGCAGCCCCAGCATTTT

J gene: TRBJ2-6
D gene: TRBD1
clone size: .
V gene: TRBV9
CDR3 protein: CASSASPPGTGSGANVLTF
CDR3 DNA: TGTGCCAGCAGCGCCTCTCCACCCGGGACAGGGTCTGGGGCCAACGTCCTGACTTTC

J gene: TRBJ2-6
D gene: .
clone size: .
V gene: TRBV10-3
CDR3 protein: CAISESGATGANVLTF
CDR3 DNA: TGTGCCATCAGTGAGTCGGGGGCAACTGGGGCCAACGTCCTGACTTTC

J gene: TRBJ1-2
D gene: .
clone size: .
V gene: TRBV28
CDR3 protein: CASSLSGGGYTF
CDR3 DNA: TGTGCCAGCAGTTTATCCGGGGGGGGCTACACCTTC

J gene: TRBJ2-3
D gene: .
clone size: .
V gene: TRBV7-2
CDR3 protein: CASATSSDTQYF
CDR3 DNA: TGTGCCAGCGCCACTAGCTCCGATACGCAGTATTTT

J gene: TRBJ2-7
D gene: TRBD2
clone size: .
V gene: TRBV11-2
CDR3 protein: CASSARTSGLYEQYF
CDR3 DNA: TGTGCCAGCAGCGCTCGGACTAGCGGACTCTACGAGCAGTACTTC

J gene: TRBJ2-7
D gene: .
clone size: many
V gene: TRBV3-1
CDR3 protein: CASSQFYNSYEQYF
CDR3 DNA: TGTGCCAGCAGCCAATTCTACAACTCCTACGAGCAGTACTTC

J gene: TRBJ2-5
D gene: .
clone size: many
V gene: TRBV29-1
CDR3 protein: CSLGWSEETQYF
CDR3 DNA: TGCAGCCTAGGCTGGAGTGAAGAGACCCAGTACTTC

J gene: TRBJ2-1
D gene: TRBD2
clone size: many
V gene: TRBV7-2
CDR3 protein: CASSWVTSGAYNEQFF
CDR3 DNA: TGTGCCAGCAGCTGGGTGACTAGCGGGGCCTACAATGAGCAGTTCTTC

J gene: TRBJ2-1
D gene: .
clone size: few
V gene: TRBV4-1
CDR3 protein: CASSQEGLRNEQFF
CDR3 DNA: TGCGCCAGCAGCCAAGAGGGGCTTCGGAATGAGCAGTTCTTC

J gene: TRBJ2-7
D gene: .
clone size: many
V gene: TRBV29-1
CDR3 protein: CSVAKNNEQYF
CDR3 DNA: TGCAGCGTCGCAAAAAATAACGAGCAGTACTTC

J gene: TRBJ2-5
D gene: TRBD1
clone size: once
V gene: TRBV6-1
CDR3 protein: CASSIRQGNETQYF
CDR3 DNA: TGTGCCAGCAGCATTAGACAGGGCAACGAGACCCAGTACTTC

J gene: TRBJ2-2
D gene: TRBD2
clone size: few
V gene: TRBV9
CDR3 protein: CASSVSPVAGTGELFF
CDR3 DNA: TGTGCCAGCAGCGTAAGCCCGGTAGCGGGCACCGGGGAGCTGTTTTTT

J gene: TRBJ2-3
D gene: .
clone size: .
V gene: TRBV19
CDR3 protein: CASSKKERAGSDTQYF
CDR3 DNA: TGTGCCAGTAGTAAGAAGGAGAGGGCCGGGTCCGATACGCAGTATTTT

J gene: TRBJ2-3
D gene: TRBD2
clone size: .
V gene: TRBV7-9
CDR3 protein: CASSSRLAALTDTQYF
CDR3 DNA: TGTGCCAGCAGCTCGAGACTAGCGGCCCTCACAGATACGCAGTATTTT

J gene: TRBJ2-2
D gene: TRBD1
clone size: .
V gene: TRBV20-1
CDR3 protein: CSARDWRGTASNTGELFF
CDR3 DNA: TGCAGTGCTAGAGACTGGAGAGGGACAGCTTCGAACACCGGGGAGCTGTTTTTT

J gene: TRBJ2-3
D gene: .
clone size: .
V gene: TRBV20-1
CDR3 protein: CSARDGTRDTQYF
CDR3 DNA: TGCAGTGCTAGGGACGGAACCCGGGATACGCAGTATTTT

J gene: TRBJ2-2
D gene: .
clone size: .
V gene: TRBV11-3
CDR3 protein: CASSSVAGELFF
CDR3 DNA: TGTGCCAGCAGCTCCGTCGCGGGGGAGCTGTTTTTT

J gene: TRBJ2-3
D gene: .
clone size: .
V gene: TRBV12-3/TRBV12-4
CDR3 protein: CASSSKDTQYF
CDR3 DNA: TGTGCCAGCAGCTCAAAAGATACGCAGTATTTT

J gene: TRBJ1-5
D gene: .
clone size: few
V gene: TRBV10-3
CDR3 protein: CAINTGLGHQPQHF
CDR3 DNA: TGTGCCATCAATACAGGGTTAGGGCATCAGCCCCAGCATTTT

J gene: TRBJ2-2
D gene: TRBD2
clone size: .
V gene: TRBV11-2
CDR3 protein: CASTNRGLAGRNTGELFF
CDR3 DNA: TGTGCCAGCACCAACCGGGGACTAGCGGGTCGGAACACCGGGGAGCTGTTTTTT

J gene: TRBJ2-2
D gene: TRBD1
clone size: many
V gene: TRBV20-1
CDR3 protein: CSARKGAGRNTGELFF
CDR3 DNA: TGCAGTGCTAGAAAGGGGGCAGGGCGGAACACCGGGGAGCTGTTTTTT

J gene: TRBJ2-1
D gene: .
clone size: many
V gene: TRBV20-1
CDR3 protein: CSASSWRHYNEQFF
CDR3 DNA: TGCAGTGCTAGCTCGTGGCGGCACTACAATGAGCAGTTCTTC

J gene: TRBJ2-3
D gene: TRBD2
clone size: .
V gene: TRBV7-2
CDR3 protein: CASSLYRAREDPDTQYF
CDR3 DNA: TGTGCCAGCAGCCTCTACAGGGCGCGGGAGGACCCAGATACGCAGTATTTT

J gene: TRBJ2-1
D gene: .
clone size: .
V gene: TRBV2
CDR3 protein: CASSEVRGRVGEQFF
CDR3 DNA: TGTGCCAGCAGTGAAGTGCGGGGCAGGGTTGGTGAGCAGTTCTTC

J gene: TRBJ2-2
D gene: .
clone size: few
V gene: TRBV20-1
CDR3 protein: CSARGRDYTGELFF
CDR3 DNA: TGCAGTGCTAGAGGACGCGACTACACCGGGGAGCTGTTTTTT

J gene: TRBJ1-4
D gene: TRBD1
clone size: few
V gene: TRBV5-1
CDR3 protein: CASRDGTANEKLFF
CDR3 DNA: TGCGCCAGCAGGGACGGGACAGCTAATGAAAAACTGTTTTTT

J gene: TRBJ2-1
D gene: .
clone size: .
V gene: TRBV6-1
CDR3 protein: CASRRGAGRVTYNAQFF
CDR3 DNA: TGTGCCAGCAGACGTGGGGCCGGCAGGGTAACCTACAATGCGCAGTTCTTC

J gene: TRBJ1-2
D gene: .
clone size: few
V gene: TRBV6-5
CDR3 protein: CASNTRGATSYGYTF
CDR3 DNA: TGTGCCAGCAACACGAGAGGTGCCACCTCCTATGGCTACACCTTC

J gene: TRBJ2-1
D gene: .
clone size: .
V gene: TRBV28
CDR3 protein: CASRGIGHEQFF
CDR3 DNA: TGTGCCAGCAGGGGGATTGGCCATGAGCAGTTCTTC

J gene: TRBJ2-7
D gene: .
clone size: many
V gene: TRBV12-3/TRBV12-4
CDR3 protein: CASSFRGRNYEQYF
CDR3 DNA: TGTGCCAGCAGTTTCAGGGGTCGAAACTACGAGCAGTACTTC

J gene: TRBJ2-1
D gene: TRBD2
clone size: many
V gene: TRBV5-1
CDR3 protein: CASSLGLAGHNEQFF
CDR3 DNA: TGCGCCAGCAGCTTGGGGCTAGCGGGGCACAATGAGCAGTTCTTC

J gene: TRBJ1-4
D gene: .
clone size: few
V gene: TRBV11-2
CDR3 protein: CASSLVAGTPGEKLFF
CDR3 DNA: TGTGCCAGCAGCTTGGTCGCTGGGACACCAGGCGAAAAACTGTTTTTT

J gene: TRBJ1-1
D gene: .
clone size: many
V gene: TRBV12-3/TRBV12-4
CDR3 protein: CASRLTRTEAFF
CDR3 DNA: TGTGCCAGCAGACTTACACGGACTGAAGCTTTCTTT

J gene: TRBJ2-1
D gene: TRBD2
clone size: .
V gene: TRBV20-1
CDR3 protein: CSATGTSGRRIDEQFF
CDR3 DNA: TGCAGTGCAACCGGGACTAGCGGGAGGAGGATCGATGAGCAGTTCTTC

J gene: TRBJ2-6
D gene: .
clone size: .
V gene: TRBV7-2
CDR3 protein: CASSNRQAPGANVLTF
CDR3 DNA: TGTGCCAGCAGCAACCGACAGGCCCCTGGGGCCAACGTCCTGACTTTC

J gene: TRBJ2-7
D gene: TRBD2
clone size: few
V gene: TRBV7-9
CDR3 protein: CASSLGLADGEQYF
CDR3 DNA: TGTGCCAGCAGCCTGGGACTAGCGGACGGAGAGCAGTACTTC

J gene: TRBJ2-7
D gene: TRBD1
clone size: many
V gene: TRBV3-1
CDR3 protein: CASSQGVSYEQYF
CDR3 DNA: TGTGCCAGCAGTCAGGGGGTGTCCTACGAGCAGTACTTC

J gene: TRBJ2-5
D gene: .
clone size: many
V gene: TRBV25-1
CDR3 protein: CASSAYRGGETQYF
CDR3 DNA: TGTGCCAGCAGTGCCTACAGGGGAGGAGAGACCCAGTACTTC

J gene: TRBJ2-3
D gene: TRBD2
clone size: many
V gene: TRBV6-6
CDR3 protein: CASRLAGADTQYF
CDR3 DNA: TGTGCCAGCAGACTAGCGGGAGCAGATACGCAGTATTTT